The 31 T cell receptor beta chains below all came from one sample that was sequenced in a study of technical replicates of blood from a few donors. The protocol was immunoSEQ multiplex PCR, while the TCRdb copy is restricted to in-frame clones and leaves out a portion. The sample contains around 13,000 clones, roughly 94% of which appear only once. What was sequenced was PBMCs. The source of these receptors is a human donor in good health.

J is TRBJ2-1 and V is TRBV28, with D possibly TRBD1 on 5 matching bases. The germline gives CDR1 MDHEN, CDR2 SYDVKM. V lost 8 bases and J 3 bases, leaving 11 bases between the germline ends. The CDR3 consists of 13 residues. The CDR3: CASGYDSYNEQFF. In nucleotides, the CDR3 is TGTGCCAGCGGGTATGACAGCTACAATGAGCAGTTCTTC.

The chain combines TRBV28 with TRBJ2-3; the D is unclear. Trimming stripped 8 bases from V and 2 bases from J, with 8 bases between. This CDR3 contains 12 residues. CDR1 and CDR2 from the germline V gene are MDHEN and SYDVKM. CDR3 amino acids: CASSSVTDTQYF. CDR3 DNA: TGTGCCAGCTCCTCAGTCACAGATACGCAGTATTTT.

The chain employs TRBV6-5 and TRBJ1-2, with 8 nucleotides matching TRBD1. Trimming removed 6 bases from V and 8 bases from J; junction bases left unmatched: 8. Looked up from germline, CDR1 is MNHEY and CDR2 is SVGAGI. The CDR3 is 13 amino acids. This chain's CDR3 is CASRTQGAQGYTF. The CDR3 nucleotides are TGTGCCAGCAGAACTCAGGGGGCGCAGGGCTACACCTTC.

CDR3 protein: CASSFAPPGAEAFF. In DNA, the CDR3 is TGTGCCAGCAGCTTTGCGCCCCCCGGGGCTGAAGCTTTCTTT. The J gene is TRBJ1-1, the V gene TRBV12-1. TRBV12-1 is a recognized pseudogene. This CDR3 contains 14 residues.

This chain joins TRBV10-1 and TRBJ2-7; D is ambiguous. The ends were cut back, 7 bases at V and 0 bases at J, with 13 bases in the middle. CDR1 WNHNN and CDR2 SYGVQD come from the germline V gene (reference sequence). The length of the CDR3 is 14 residues. CDR3 bases: TGCGCCAGCATCATCCCCGTCGGCTCCTACGAGCAGTACTTC. As protein: CASIIPVGSYEQYF.

The rearrangement uses TRBV30 and TRBJ1-1, with 7 bases aligning to TRBD1. Germline-derived CDR1 and CDR2 are GTSNPN and SVGIG (reference sequence). The CDR3 extends over 13 amino acids. The ends lost 5 bases at V and 3 bases at J; junction bases unmatched: 6. The CDR3 loop reads CAWSTGMDTEAFF. DNA for the CDR3: TGTGCCTGGTCGACAGGGATGGACACTGAAGCTTTCTTT.

The rearrangement links TRBV12-5 to TRBJ2-1, with 9 positions matching TRBD2. Per the germline V gene, CDR1 is LGHNT and CDR2 is FRNRAP. The V gene end was trimmed by 5 bases and the J gene end by 4 bases; junction bases not matched to a gene: 3. There are 14 residues in the CDR3. This chain's CDR3 is CASGDSGGYNEQFF. In nucleotides, the CDR3 is TGTGCTAGTGGTGATAGCGGGGGATACAATGAGCAGTTCTTC.

The V and J genes are TRBV2 and TRBJ2-5; D is ambiguous. Looked up from germline, CDR1 is SNHLY and CDR2 is FYNNEI. This CDR3 is 12 amino acids long. Trimming stripped 4 bases from V and 7 bases from J, with 10 bases between. This CDR3 is CASSVGRRTQYF. The CDR3 DNA reads TGTGCCAGCAGTGTCGGAAGGAGGACCCAGTACTTC. The full variable domain, completed using reference TRBV2 and TRBJ2-5, is EPEVTQTPSHQVTQMGQEVILRCVPISNHLYFYWYRQILGQKVEFLVSFYNNEISEKSEIFDDQFSVERPDGSNFTLKIRSTKLEDSAMYFCASSVGRRTQYFGPGTRLLVL.

This clone was seen more than once but under ten times. The chain joins TRBV30 to TRBJ2-4; 7 bases agree with TRBD1. Unmatched junction bases numbered 9, after V lost 4 bases and J lost 0 bases. The CDR3 contains 16 residues. CDR1 and CDR2 from the germline V gene are GTSNPN and SVGIG (reference sequence). The CDR3 here is CAWNPTGALAKNIQYF. The DNA of the CDR3 is TGTGCCTGGAACCCAACAGGGGCTTTAGCCAAAAACATTCAGTACTTC.

The V gene is TRBV6-6, the J gene TRBJ2-2; D is uncertain. This CDR3 is 14 amino acids long. Germline V gene data show CDR1 as MNHNY and CDR2 as SVGAGI (reference sequence). The V gene lost 6 bases and the J gene lost 0 bases, with 8 bases spanning the gap. The CDR3, as DNA: TGTGCCAGCAGAGATCACACGAACACCGGGGAGCTGTTTTTT. Its translation is CASRDHTNTGELFF.

V usage is TRBV9 and J usage is TRBJ2-5; D is perhaps TRBD2 (5 bases). CDR1 and CDR2 (germline): SGDLS, YYNGEE. V was clipped by 1 base and J by 2 bases, with 15 bases between them. The CDR3 is 16 residues long. CDR3 nucleotides: TGTGCCAGCAGCGTATCCTCTAGCAGCCTACAAGAGACCCAGTACTTC. Amino acid sequence: CASSVSSSSLQETQYF.

The V call is TRBV4-1, the J call TRBJ2-1, with a tentative D call TRBD2 (5 bases). Trimming removed 2 bases from V and 0 bases from J, with 11 bases in between. The CDR3 consists of 16 residues. Germline loops: CDR1 MGHRA, CDR2 YSYEKL. The DNA for the CDR3 is TGCGCCAGCAGCCAATCCCGACGGGACTCCTACAATGAGCAGTTCTTC. Its protein product is CASSQSRRDSYNEQFF.

The chain couples TRBV5-6 to TRBJ1-5; maybe TRBD1 (6 bases). This CDR3 has 15 residues. V lost 0 bases to trimming and J lost 3 bases, with 10 bases between them. Germline CDR1 and CDR2: SGHDT and YYEEEE. CDR3 protein: CASSLVGDTNQPQHF. The CDR3 bases are TGTGCCAGCAGCTTGGTCGGGGACACCAATCAGCCCCAGCATTTT.

This clone was found once. The J gene is TRBJ1-2, the V gene TRBV20-1, with D unresolved. Per the germline V gene, CDR1 is DFQATT and CDR2 is SNEGSKA (reference sequence). This CDR3 is 11 amino acids long. Trimming stripped 1 base from V and 7 bases from J, with 7 bases between. The CDR3 nucleotides read TGCAGTGCTAGAGTACGGGGTGGCTACACCTTC. Protein: CSARVRGGYTF.

V usage is TRBV7-3 and J usage is TRBJ2-1; TRBD2 matches 7 bases. With 4 bases clipped from V and 3 bases from J, the junction kept 9 bases outside the gene matches. CDR3 length: 16 residues. Germline lookup yields CDR1 SGHTA and CDR2 FQGTGA. CDR3 sequence (DNA): TGTGCCAGCAGCTCCAGCGAGGTAGCGGGCTACAATGAGCAGTTCTTC. Protein: CASSSSEVAGYNEQFF. Full variable domain (outside the CDR3, taken from reference TRBV7-3 and TRBJ2-1): GAGVSQTPSNKVTEKGKYVELRCDPISGHTALYWYRQSLGQGPEFLIYFQGTGAADDSGLPNDRFFAVRPEGSVSTLKIQRTERGDSAVYLCASSSSEVAGYNEQFFGPGTRLTVL.

The rearrangement links TRBV6-1 to TRBJ2-5, with 8 bases fitting TRBD2. The CDR3 consists of 14 residues. With 6 bases clipped from V and 5 bases from J, the junction kept 8 bases outside the gene matches. Germline CDR1 MNHNS, CDR2 SASEGT. CDR3 in DNA: TGTGCCAGCAGCCGGACTAGCTCCGAGGAGACCCAGTACTTC. Its protein is CASSRTSSEETQYF.

This chain uses TRBV11-2 with TRBJ2-5; TRBD2 matches 10 bases. The V segment lost 1 base and the J segment 2 bases; nucleotides outside the gene matches: 4. In germline, CDR1 is SGHAT, CDR2 FQNNGV. This CDR3 spans 16 amino acids. The DNA for the CDR3 is TGTGCCAGCAGCTTAGGGGCTAGCGGGAGTCAAGAGACCCAGTACTTC. It is translated as CASSLGASGSQETQYF.

The CDR3 sequence: CASSPPSVMNTEAFF. For the CDR3, the DNA is TGTGCCAGCTCACCCCCCTCGGTCATGAACACTGAAGCTTTCTTT. The genes are TRBV18 and TRBJ1-1; no clear D. This CDR3 contains 15 residues. V was cut by 3 bases and J by 0 bases, with 11 bases left in between. The germline V gene has CDR1 KGHSH and CDR2 LQKENI.

V usage is TRBV4-2 and J usage is TRBJ2-1, with a tentative D call TRBD2 (6 bases). The CDR3 length is 16 residues. Trimming removed 2 bases at V and 2 bases at J, with 13 bases between. Looked up from germline, CDR1 is LGHNA and CDR2 is YNFKEQ. The CDR3 here is CASSQSTGETYNEQFF. The CDR3 DNA reads TGTGCCAGCAGCCAATCAACGGGAGAGACCTACAATGAGCAGTTCTTC.

The J gene is TRBJ2-6, the V gene TRBV5-5, with D tentatively TRBD2 (7 bases). V lost 4 bases and J 0 bases, leaving 23 bases between the germline ends. The CDR3 has 20 residues. The germline V gene has CDR1 SGHKS and CDR2 YYEKEE (reference sequence). The CDR3 coding sequence is TGTGCCAGCAGCCCCCGTGGAGGGGGGGGAGCTCACTCTGGGGCCAACGTCCTGACTTTC. Translating gives CASSPRGGGGAHSGANVLTF.

The chain uses TRBV6-1 and TRBJ2-1; 10 bases line up with TRBD2. The CDR3 contains 16 residues. CDR1 and CDR2 from the germline V gene are MNHNS and SASEGT. Trimming cost V 3 bases and J 9 bases; bases outside gene matches: 11. As DNA, the CDR3 is TGTGCCAGCAGTGAGTGGAGCGGGAGGGCGACAGGTGAGCAGTTCTTC. Translating it yields CASSEWSGRATGEQFF.

This clone has just one count. The chain links TRBV9 to TRBJ1-2; 12 nucleotides match TRBD1. Trimming at V came to 0 bases and at J to 8 bases, leaving 5 bases not matched to a gene. Per germline, CDR1 SGDLS and CDR2 YYNGEE. This CDR3 region has 15 residues. The CDR3 sequence: CASSVAGTGGLGYTF. The CDR3 bases are TGTGCCAGCAGCGTAGCCGGGACAGGGGGCTTAGGCTACACCTTC.

The chain recombines TRBV30 with TRBJ1-1; 10 bases match TRBD1. This CDR3 is built from 14 residues. Trimming took 2 bases from V and 7 from J; bases not matched to a gene: 7. CDR1 GTSNPN and CDR2 SVGIG come from the germline V gene (reference sequence). The CDR3 spells CAWSQGTGEGEAFF. For the CDR3, the DNA is TGTGCCTGGAGTCAGGGGACAGGGGAAGGTGAAGCTTTCTTT. The variable domain in full, completed from reference TRBV30 and TRBJ1-1, reads SQTIHQWPATLVQPVGSPLSLECTVEGTSNPNLYWYRQAAGRGLQLLFYSVGIGQISSEVPQNLSASRPQDRQFILSSKKLLLSDSGFYLCAWSQGTGEGEAFFGQGTRLTVV.

Regarding this clone: The junction does not match germline at one end; this may be a read error. This chain links TRBV18 with TRBJ2-1, with 10 bases that match TRBD2. CDR3 length: 17 residues. Germline CDR1 and CDR2: KGHSH and LQKENI. CDR3: CASSPSGRAYGGAEEFF. CDR3 DNA sequence: TGTGCCAGCTCACCGAGCGGGAGGGCCTATGGGGGCGCTGAGGAGTTCTTC. Variable domain in full (rest from reference TRBV18 and TRBJ2-1): NAGVMQNPRHLVRRRGQEARLRCSPMKGHSHVYWYRQLPEEGLKFMVYLQKENIIDESGMPKERFSAEFPKEGPSILRIQQVVRGDSAAYFCASSPSGRAYGGAEEFFGPGTRLTVL.

V is TRBV7-9 and J is TRBJ2-3, with 7 bases that match TRBD1. The CDR3 totals 13 residues. The germline CDR1 and CDR2 sequences are SEHNR and FQNEAQ (reference sequence). With V trimmed by 5 bases and J by 6 bases, 5 bases remained unmatched. The DNA of the CDR3 is TGTGCCAGCAGCCCGAGGGGGCCCGATACGCAGTATTTT. It encodes CASSPRGPDTQYF. The full variable domain, in which reference TRBV7-9 and TRBJ2-3 provide the parts outside the CDR3, is DTGVSQNPRHKITKRGQNVTFRCDPISEHNRLYWYRQTLGQGPEFLTYFQNEAQLEKSRLLSDRFSAERPKGSFSTLEIQRTEQGDSAMYLCASSPRGPDTQYFGPGTRLTVL.

This clone has just a few counts. The chain links TRBV5-1 to TRBJ2-1; 10 bases agree with TRBD1. V lost 6 bases, J lost 5 bases, and 5 bases stayed unmatched. Per the germline V gene, CDR1 is SGHRS and CDR2 is YFSETQ. The CDR3 sequence is 14 residues long. In nucleotides, the CDR3 is TGCGCCAGCACCCCGACAGGGGGCCACAATGAGCAGTTCTTC. Protein product: CASTPTGGHNEQFF.

The chain has TRBV6-5 and TRBJ2-2; TRBD2 matches 9 bases. The V and J ends lost 4 bases and 6 bases, in that order; junction bases with no gene match: 3. Germline CDR1 and CDR2: MNHEY and SVGAGI. The CDR3 is 14 residues long. The CDR3 reads CASSSGGRAGELFF. The CDR3 DNA reads TGTGCCAGCAGTTCGGGCGGGAGGGCCGGGGAGCTGTTTTTT.

In its sample, this clone was seen once. The rearrangement links TRBV15 to TRBJ2-5, with 12 nucleotides matching TRBD2. There are 17 residues in the CDR3. The germline gives CDR1 LNHNV, CDR2 YYDKDF (reference sequence). With 9 bases clipped from V and 4 bases from J, the junction kept 15 bases outside the gene matches. CDR3 region: CATRRELAGGRGETQYF. Here the CDR3 DNA reads TGTGCCACGCGTCGGGAACTAGCGGGAGGACGGGGAGAGACCCAGTACTTC.

This chain joins TRBV5-4 and TRBJ1-5, with D possibly TRBD1 on 5 matching bases. The CDR3 length is 13 residues. The germline V gene encodes CDR1 SGHNT and CDR2 YYREEE (reference sequence). V dropped 3 bases and J dropped 5 bases, with 9 bases sitting between them. The CDR3 reads CASSSGEHQPQHF. CDR3 sequence (DNA): TGTGCCAGCAGCTCGGGGGAGCATCAGCCCCAGCATTTT. The entire variable domain, with the rest obtained from reference TRBV5-4 and TRBJ1-5, is as follows: ETGVTQSPTHLIKTRGQQVTLRCSSQSGHNTVSWYQQALGQGPQFIFQYYREEENGRGNFPPRFSGLQFPNYSSELNVNALELDDSALYLCASSSGEHQPQHFGDGTRLSIL.

This chain joins TRBV6-6 and TRBJ2-5, with D uncertain. The CDR3 runs to 12 residues. CDR1 and CDR2 (germline): MNHNY, SVGAGI (reference sequence). The ends were cut back, 5 bases at V and 2 bases at J, with 6 bases in the middle. The CDR3 nucleotides read TGTGCCAGCAGTGTGCTACAAGAGACCCAGTACTTC. It codes for CASSVLQETQYF.

The chain is built from TRBV6-5 and TRBJ2-7; D uncertain. The V gene lost 2 bases and the J gene lost 2 bases, with 13 bases spanning the gap. The CDR3 sequence is 15 residues long. From germline, CDR1 is MNHEY and CDR2 SVGAGI. In nucleotides, the CDR3 is TGTGCCAGCAGTTACACCCAGTATGCTCCCTACGAGCAGTACTTC. This sequence encodes CASSYTQYAPYEQYF.